The TCR beta chain under discussion was sequenced for a study of blood T cell repertoires in COVID-19. Only in-frame clones appear in the TCRdb table, and some are missing; sequencing was by immunoSEQ multiplex PCR. This repertoire shows about 200,000 clones, around 80% found once; its top ten account for around 9.3%. This clone has just one count. The CDR3 runs to 13 residues. The V and J ends lost 0 bases and 4 bases respectively, with 7 bases between them. Germline-derived CDR1 and CDR2 are SGDLS and YYNGEE. The chain employs TRBV9 and TRBJ1-1; D is ambiguous. This TCR was sampled from a woman older than 75 with acute or convalescent COVID-19. The sample comprised peripheral blood. The CDR3 bases are TGTGCCAGCAGCGTAGCTCCAGGCACTGAAGCTTTCTTT. This sequence encodes CASSVAPGTEAFF.